Listed here are 4 T cell receptor beta chains from one sample, sequenced in a study of CD8 T cells in ankylosing spondylitis. TCRdb fed the 5' RACE reads into MiXCR, producing one record per CDR3 protein. The sample has 300,000 to 400,000 distinct CDR3 sequences; 11% are singletons. Specimen: blood, either unsorted or a sorted T cell fraction (not recorded which). The receptors were sampled from a female donor with ankylosing spondylitis or in good health (not recorded which).

This clonotype has at least ten counts. The V call is TRBV5-1, the J call TRBJ2-7; D perhaps matches TRBD2 (5 bases). The germline V gene has CDR1 SGHRS and CDR2 YFSETQ. The CDR3 totals 14 residues. V was pared by 4 bases and J by 2 bases, with 13 bases between. DNA for the CDR3: TGCGCCAGCAGCCCAAGCGGACTCACCTACGAGCAGTACTTC. Translating gives CASSPSGLTYEQYF.

The chain couples TRBV7-8 to TRBJ2-7; D not resolved. The V and J ends lost 1 base and 2 bases respectively, with 12 bases between them. This CDR3 is built from 15 residues. Looked up from germline, CDR1 is SGHVS and CDR2 is FQNEAQ. DNA of the CDR3: TGTGCCAGCAGCTTAGAAACACACGCTCCCTACGAGCAGTACTTC. Protein product: CASSLETHAPYEQYF.

The sample holds many counts of this clonotype. This rearrangement joins TRBV19 to TRBJ1-2; weak D call: TRBD1 (6 bases). Deletions cut 7 bases from V and 4 bases from J, with 16 bases between. CDR1 and CDR2 (germline): LNHDA, SQIVND (reference sequence). CDR3 length equals 14 residues. The CDR3 here is CASIRADRPYGYTF. DNA of the CDR3: TGTGCCAGTATCCGCGCTGACAGGCCCTATGGCTACACCTTC.

The sample holds a few counts of this clonotype. The chain couples TRBV30 to TRBJ1-5; TRBD1 agrees at 8 bases. J lost 6 bases, V lost 3 bases, and 7 bases had no gene match. This CDR3 has 14 amino acids. CDR1 GTSNPN and CDR2 SVGIG come from the germline V gene (reference sequence). The CDR3 is CAWSRTGPGQPQHF. The CDR3 DNA is TGTGCCTGGAGCAGGACAGGGCCGGGTCAGCCCCAGCATTTT.